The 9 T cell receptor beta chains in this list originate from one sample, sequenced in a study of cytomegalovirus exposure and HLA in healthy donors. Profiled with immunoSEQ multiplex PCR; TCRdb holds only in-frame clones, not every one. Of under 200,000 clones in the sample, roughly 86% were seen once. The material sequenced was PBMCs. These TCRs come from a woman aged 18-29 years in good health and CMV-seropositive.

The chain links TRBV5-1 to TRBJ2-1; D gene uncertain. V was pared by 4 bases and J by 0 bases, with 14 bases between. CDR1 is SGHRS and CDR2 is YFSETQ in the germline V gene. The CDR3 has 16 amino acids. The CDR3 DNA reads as TGCGCCAGCAGCCCCGTACCAACTGACTCCTACAATGAGCAGTTCTTC. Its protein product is CASSPVPTDSYNEQFF. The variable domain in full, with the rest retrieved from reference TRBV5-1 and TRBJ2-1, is KAGVTQTPRYLIKTRGQQVTLSCSPISGHRSVSWYQQTPGQGLQFLFEYFSETQRNKGNFPGRFSGRQFSNSRSEMNVSTLELGDSALYLCASSPVPTDSYNEQFFGPGTRLTVL.

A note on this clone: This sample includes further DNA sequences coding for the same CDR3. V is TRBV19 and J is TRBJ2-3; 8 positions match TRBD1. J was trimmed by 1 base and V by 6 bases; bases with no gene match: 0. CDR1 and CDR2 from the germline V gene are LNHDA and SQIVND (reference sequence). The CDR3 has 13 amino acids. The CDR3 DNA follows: TGTGCCAGTAGGACAGGGGGCACAGATACGCAGTATTTT. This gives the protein CASRTGGTDTQYF.

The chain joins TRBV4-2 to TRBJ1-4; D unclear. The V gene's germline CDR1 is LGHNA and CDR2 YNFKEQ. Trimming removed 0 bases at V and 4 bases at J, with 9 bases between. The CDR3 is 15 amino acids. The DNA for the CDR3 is TGTGCCAGCAGCCAAGAGCCTGAGTATAATGAAAAACTGTTTTTT. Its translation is CASSQEPEYNEKLFF.

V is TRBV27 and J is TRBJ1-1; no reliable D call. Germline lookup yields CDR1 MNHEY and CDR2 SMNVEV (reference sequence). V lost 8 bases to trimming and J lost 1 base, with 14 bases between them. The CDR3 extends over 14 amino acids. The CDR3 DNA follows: TGTGCCAGCGACACCGTCGTGAGGAACACTGAAGCTTTCTTT. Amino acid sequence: CASDTVVRNTEAFF.

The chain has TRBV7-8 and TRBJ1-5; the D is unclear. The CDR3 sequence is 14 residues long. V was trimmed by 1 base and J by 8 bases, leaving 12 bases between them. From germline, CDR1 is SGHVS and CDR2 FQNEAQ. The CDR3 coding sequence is TGTGCCAGCAGCTTAGTGGGCAAGGAGGAGCCCCAGCATTTT. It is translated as CASSLVGKEEPQHF.

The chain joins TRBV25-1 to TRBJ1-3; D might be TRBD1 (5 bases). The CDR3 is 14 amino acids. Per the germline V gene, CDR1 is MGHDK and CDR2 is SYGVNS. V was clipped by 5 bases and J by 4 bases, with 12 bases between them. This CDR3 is CASSLGGFGNTIYF. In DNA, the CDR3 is TGTGCCAGCAGTCTGGGGGGATTCGGAAACACCATATATTTT.

The CDR3 DNA reads TGCGCCAGCAGGATGGGGACTACGAACTACGAGCAGTACTTC. It encodes CASRMGTTNYEQYF. This rearrangement joins TRBV5-1 to TRBJ2-7; the match to TRBD2 covers 7 bases. The CDR3 has 14 amino acids. Germline V gives CDR1 SGHRS, CDR2 YFSETQ. V shed 5 bases and J 3 bases; nucleotides not matched to a gene: 8.

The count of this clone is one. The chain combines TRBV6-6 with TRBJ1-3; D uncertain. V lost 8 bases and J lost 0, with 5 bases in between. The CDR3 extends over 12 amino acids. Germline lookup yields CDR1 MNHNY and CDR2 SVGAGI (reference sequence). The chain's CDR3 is CASGDSGNTIYF. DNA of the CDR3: TGTGCCAGCGGAGACTCTGGAAACACCATATATTTT.

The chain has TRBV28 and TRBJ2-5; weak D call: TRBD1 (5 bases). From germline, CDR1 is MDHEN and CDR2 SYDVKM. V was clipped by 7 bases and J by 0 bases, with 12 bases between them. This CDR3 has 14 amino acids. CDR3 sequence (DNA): TGTGCCAGCACCTTCACAGGAGACCAAGAGACCCAGTACTTC. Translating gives CASTFTGDQETQYF.